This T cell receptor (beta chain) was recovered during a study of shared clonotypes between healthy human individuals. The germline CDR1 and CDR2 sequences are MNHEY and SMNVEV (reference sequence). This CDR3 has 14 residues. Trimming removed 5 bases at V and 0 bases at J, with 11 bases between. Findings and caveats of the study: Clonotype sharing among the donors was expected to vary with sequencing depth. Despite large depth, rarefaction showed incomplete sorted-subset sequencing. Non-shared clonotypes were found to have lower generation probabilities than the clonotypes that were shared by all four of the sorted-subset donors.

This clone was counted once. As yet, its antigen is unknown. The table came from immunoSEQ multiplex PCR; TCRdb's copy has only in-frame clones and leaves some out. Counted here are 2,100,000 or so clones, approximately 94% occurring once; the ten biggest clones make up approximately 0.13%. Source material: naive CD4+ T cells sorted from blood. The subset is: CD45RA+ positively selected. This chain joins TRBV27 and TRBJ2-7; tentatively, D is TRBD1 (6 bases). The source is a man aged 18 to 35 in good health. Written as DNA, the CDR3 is TGTGCCAGCAGTCCCACAGGGCTCTCCTACGAGCAGTACTTC. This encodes CASSPTGLSYEQYF.